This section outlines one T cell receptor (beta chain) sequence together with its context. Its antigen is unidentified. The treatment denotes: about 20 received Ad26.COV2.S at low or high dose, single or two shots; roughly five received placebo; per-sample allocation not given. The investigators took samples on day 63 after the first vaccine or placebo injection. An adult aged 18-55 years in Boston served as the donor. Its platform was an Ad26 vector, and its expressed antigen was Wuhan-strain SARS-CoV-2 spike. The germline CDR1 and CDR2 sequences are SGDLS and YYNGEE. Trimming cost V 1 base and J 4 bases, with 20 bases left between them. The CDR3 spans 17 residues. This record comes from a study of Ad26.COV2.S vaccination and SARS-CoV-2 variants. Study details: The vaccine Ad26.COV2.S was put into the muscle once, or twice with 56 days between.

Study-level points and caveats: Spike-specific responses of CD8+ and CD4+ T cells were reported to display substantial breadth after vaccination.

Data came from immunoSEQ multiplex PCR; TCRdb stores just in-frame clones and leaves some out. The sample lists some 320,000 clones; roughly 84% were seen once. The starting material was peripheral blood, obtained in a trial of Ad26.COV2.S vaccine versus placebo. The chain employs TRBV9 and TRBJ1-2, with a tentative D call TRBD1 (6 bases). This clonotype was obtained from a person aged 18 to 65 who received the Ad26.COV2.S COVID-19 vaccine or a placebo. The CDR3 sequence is CASSVMVGGGSTYGYTF. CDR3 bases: TGTGCCAGCAGCGTAATGGTCGGGGGCGGGAGCACCTATGGCTACACCTTC.